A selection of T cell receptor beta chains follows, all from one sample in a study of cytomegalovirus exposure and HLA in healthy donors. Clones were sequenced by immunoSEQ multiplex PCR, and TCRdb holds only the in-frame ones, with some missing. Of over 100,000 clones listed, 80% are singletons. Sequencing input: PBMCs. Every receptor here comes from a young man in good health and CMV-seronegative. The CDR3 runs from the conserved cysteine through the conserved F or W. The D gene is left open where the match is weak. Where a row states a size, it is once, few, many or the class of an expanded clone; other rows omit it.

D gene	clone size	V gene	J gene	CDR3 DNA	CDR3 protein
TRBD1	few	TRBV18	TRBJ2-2	TGTGCCAGCTCACCGGGACAGGGGGCGACCGGGGAGCTGTTTTTT	CASSPGQGATGELFF
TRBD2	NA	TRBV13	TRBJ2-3	TGTGCCAGCAGCTGGGGACTAGCGGGGGGCTGGGCAGATACGCAGTATTTT	CASSWGLAGGWADTQYF
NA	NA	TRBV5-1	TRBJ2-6	TGCGCCAGCAGCATGGGAGTCTCTGGGGCCAACGTCCTGACTTTC	CASSMGVSGANVLTF
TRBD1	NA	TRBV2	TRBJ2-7	TGTGCCAGCAGTGAAGAGACAGGGGCGTCCTACGAGCAGTACTTC	CASSEETGASYEQYF
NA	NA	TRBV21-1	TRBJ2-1	TGTGCCAGCAGAAAGGTAGACAGGGGGAAAGGGGATGAGCAGTTCTTC	CASRKVDRGKGDEQFF
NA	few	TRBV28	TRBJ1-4	TGTGCCAGCAGTTTATCCCAGGGATTAGGAGAAAAACTGTTTTTT	CASSLSQGLGEKLFF
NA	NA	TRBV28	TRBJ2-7	TGTGCCACTTTTTCCTACGAGCAGTACTTC	CATFSYEQYF
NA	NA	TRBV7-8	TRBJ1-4	TGTGCCAGCAGCTTAGACACGGAGAGAGAAAAACTGTTTTTT	CASSLDTEREKLFF
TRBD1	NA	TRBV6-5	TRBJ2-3	TGTGCCAGCAGTCCTTGGACAGGGTTCACAGATACGCAGTATTTT	CASSPWTGFTDTQYF
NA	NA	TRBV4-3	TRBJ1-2	TGCGCCAGCAGCCAAGATTACGCAGGATACTATGGCTACACCTTC	CASSQDYAGYYGYTF
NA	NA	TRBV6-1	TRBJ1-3	TGTGCCAGCAGCGTCGGGATCTACTCTGGAAACACCATATATTTT	CASSVGIYSGNTIYF
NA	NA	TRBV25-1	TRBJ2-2	TGTGCCAGCAGTGAGAACGTCAGGGGACCCACCGGGGAGCTGTTTTTT	CASSENVRGPTGELFF
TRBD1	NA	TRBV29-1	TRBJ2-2	TGCAGCGCTGCCGGGACAGAGAACACCGGGGAGCTGTTTTTT	CSAAGTENTGELFF
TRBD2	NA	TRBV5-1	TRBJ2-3	TGCGCCAGCAGCTACATAGCGGGGACAGATACGCAGTATTTT	CASSYIAGTDTQYF
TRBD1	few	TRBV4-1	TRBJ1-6	TGCGCCAGCAGCCAACCGGGACAGGGGAATTCACCCCTCCACTTT	CASSQPGQGNSPLHF
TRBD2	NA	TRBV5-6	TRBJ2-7	TGTGCCAGCAGCCCGCGGGGGGGTGGCGAGCAGTACTTC	CASSPRGGGEQYF
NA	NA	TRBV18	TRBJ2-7	TGTGCCAGCTCACCATCCAGCTCCTACGAGCAGTACTTC	CASSPSSSYEQYF
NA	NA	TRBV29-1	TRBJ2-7	TGCAGCGTTGAAGACCAAGATAGCTCCTACGAGCAGTACTTC	CSVEDQDSSYEQYF
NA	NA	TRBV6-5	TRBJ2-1	TGTGCCACCTCTAGCAGCTCCTACAATGAGCAGTTCTTC	CATSSSSYNEQFF
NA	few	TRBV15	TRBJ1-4	TGTGCCACCAGCAGAGATCCGAGTGAAAAACTGTTTTTT	CATSRDPSEKLFF
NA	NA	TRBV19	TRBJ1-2	TGTGCCAGTAGCCAACGCCAGGGTGGCTACACCTTC	CASSQRQGGYTF
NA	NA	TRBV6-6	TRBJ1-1	TGTGCCAGCAGTACTCGACAGGCTGCTGAAGCTTTCTTT	CASSTRQAAEAFF
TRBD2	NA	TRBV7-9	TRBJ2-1	TGTGCCAGCAGCCCGTTAGCGGGGGCCCCGTTGTATGAGCAGTTCTTC	CASSPLAGAPLYEQFF
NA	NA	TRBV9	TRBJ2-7	TGTGCCAGCAGCGTAGTTCTAAACAGGGAAAACTACGAGCAGTACTTC	CASSVVLNRENYEQYF
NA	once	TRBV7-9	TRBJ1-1	TGTGCCAGCAGCTTACCCGCAGGTGAAGCTTTCTTT	CASSLPAGEAFF